This T cell receptor beta chain was recovered during a study of human T cells and chemical hapten exposure. After removal of 0 bases from V and 3 bases from J, the junction contained 7 bases not matched to a gene. This CDR3 has 16 amino acids. The V gene's germline CDR1 is LGHDT and CDR2 YNNKEL (reference sequence). Someone pulled total RNA out of unfractionated whole blood. The library tagged individual cDNA molecules with unique molecular identifiers. From the 5' RACE reads, TCRdb called clonotypes with MiXCR, one entry per CDR3 protein. The sample shows 110,000 to 150,000 distinct CDR3 sequences, roughly 4.1% of them seen only once. This clonotype has ten or more counts.

The chain links TRBV3-1 to TRBJ1-2, with TRBD1 matching over 7 bases. This receptor was identified in a female donor in good health. CDR3 protein: CASSQETGRADYGYTF. In nucleotides, the CDR3 is TGTGCCAGCAGCCAAGAGACAGGGAGGGCAGACTATGGCTACACCTTC.